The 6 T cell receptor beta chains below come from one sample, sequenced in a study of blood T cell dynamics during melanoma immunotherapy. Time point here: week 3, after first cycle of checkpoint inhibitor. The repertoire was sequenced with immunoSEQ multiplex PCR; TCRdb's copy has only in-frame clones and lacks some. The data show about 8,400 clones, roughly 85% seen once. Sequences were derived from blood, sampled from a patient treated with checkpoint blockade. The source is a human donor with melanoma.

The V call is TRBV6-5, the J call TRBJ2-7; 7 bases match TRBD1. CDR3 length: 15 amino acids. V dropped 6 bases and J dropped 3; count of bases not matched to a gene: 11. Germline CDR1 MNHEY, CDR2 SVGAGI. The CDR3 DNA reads TGTGCCAGCAGCTCCGCCGGACAGGTACTCTACGAGCAGTACTTC. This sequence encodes CASSSAGQVLYEQYF.

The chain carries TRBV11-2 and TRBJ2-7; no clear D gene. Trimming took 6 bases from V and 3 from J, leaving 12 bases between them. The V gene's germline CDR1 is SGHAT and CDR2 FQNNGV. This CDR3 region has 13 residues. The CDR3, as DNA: TGTGCCAGCAGAGTAGAGTGGAACTACGAGCAGTACTTC. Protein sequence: CASRVEWNYEQYF.

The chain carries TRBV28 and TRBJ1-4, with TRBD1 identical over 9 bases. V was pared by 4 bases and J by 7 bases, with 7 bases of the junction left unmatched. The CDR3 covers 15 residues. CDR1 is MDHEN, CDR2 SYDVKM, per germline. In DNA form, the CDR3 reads TGTGCCAGCAGTTCACAGGGGGCGCTTAGTGAAAAACTGTTTTTT. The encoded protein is CASSSQGALSEKLFF.

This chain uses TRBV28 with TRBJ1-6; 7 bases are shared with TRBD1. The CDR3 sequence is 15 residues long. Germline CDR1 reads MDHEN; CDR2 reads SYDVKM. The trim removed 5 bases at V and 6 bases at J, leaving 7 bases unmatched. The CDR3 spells CASSPPGQSNSPLHF. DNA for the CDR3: TGTGCCAGCAGTCCCCCGGGACAGTCTAATTCACCCCTCCACTTT. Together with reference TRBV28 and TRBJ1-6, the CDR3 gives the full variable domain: DVKVTQSSRYLVKRTGEKVFLECVQDMDHENMFWYRQDPGLGLRLIYFSYDVKMKEKGDIPEGYSVSREKKERFSLILESASTNQTSMYLCASSPPGQSNSPLHFGNGTRLTVT.

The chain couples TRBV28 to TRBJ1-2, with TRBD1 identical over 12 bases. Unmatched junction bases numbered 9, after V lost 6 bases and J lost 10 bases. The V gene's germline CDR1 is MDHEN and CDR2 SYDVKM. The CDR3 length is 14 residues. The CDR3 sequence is CASRQTGTGGLYTF. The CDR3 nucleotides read TGTGCCAGCAGACAAACCGGGACAGGGGGCCTCTACACCTTC.

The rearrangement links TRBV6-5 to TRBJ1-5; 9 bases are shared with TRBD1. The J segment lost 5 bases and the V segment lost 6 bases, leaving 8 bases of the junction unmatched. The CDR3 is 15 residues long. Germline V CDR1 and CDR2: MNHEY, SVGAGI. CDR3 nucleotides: TGTGCCAGCAGCGCAACAGGGGGCAGGGATCAGCCCCAGCATTTT. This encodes CASSATGGRDQPQHF.